Listed below are T cell receptor beta chains from one sample, sequenced in a study of identical twins. TCRdb re-analysed the 5' RACE reads in MiXCR, keeping a single row per CDR3 protein. The sample has approximately 260,000 distinct CDR3 sequences, roughly 8.7% seen once. These same records also appear under a second study, on yellow fever vaccine responses in identical twins.

Sequences were obtained from CD8+ T cells sorted from blood. Receptors were obtained from a woman between 18 and 29 years old in good health. Both conserved end residues are part of each CDR3. Fields, in order: clone size, J gene, D gene, V gene, CDR3 DNA, CDR3 protein. The D gene is left open where the match is weak. Clone size is given for some rows only: seen once, a few or many times, or a class if the clone is expanded.

abundance: many; j_gene: TRBJ2-5; d_gene: TRBD1; v_gene: TRBV6-2/TRBV6-3; CDR3nt: TGTGCCAGCAGTTACCCGGGACAGGAAGAGACCCAGTACTTC; CDR3aa: CASSYPGQEETQYF
abundance: -; j_gene: TRBJ1-2; d_gene: -; v_gene: TRBV7-9; CDR3nt: TGTGCCAGCAGAAGGGTGTTCGCGAGAGGCAGGAACGGCTACACCTTC; CDR3aa: CASRRVFARGRNGYTF
abundance: -; j_gene: TRBJ2-7; d_gene: -; v_gene: TRBV14; CDR3nt: TGTGCCAGCAGCCAAGATTTCTACGAGCAGTACTTC; CDR3aa: CASSQDFYEQYF
abundance: many; j_gene: TRBJ2-2; d_gene: -; v_gene: TRBV7-9; CDR3nt: TGTGCCAGCAGCTTAATAGGGAGTACCGGGGAGCTGTTTTTT; CDR3aa: CASSLIGSTGELFF
abundance: many; j_gene: TRBJ2-7; d_gene: -; v_gene: TRBV4-2; CDR3nt: TGTGCCAGCAGCCAAGAAACCGGGACCCCGGACGAGCAGTACTTC; CDR3aa: CASSQETGTPDEQYF
abundance: few; j_gene: TRBJ1-5; d_gene: -; v_gene: TRBV7-2; CDR3nt: TGTGCCAGCAGTGACTGGCCTAATCAGCCCCAGCATTTT; CDR3aa: CASSDWPNQPQHF
abundance: -; j_gene: TRBJ2-5; d_gene: -; v_gene: TRBV18; CDR3nt: TGTGCCAGCCGCGGCGCACTGTACCAAGAGACCCAGTACTTC; CDR3aa: CASRGALYQETQYF
abundance: -; j_gene: TRBJ2-1; d_gene: TRBD2; v_gene: TRBV11-1; CDR3nt: TGTGCCAGCAGCCTACCAACCGGGGGTCTAGCGGACTACAATGAGCAGTTCTTC; CDR3aa: CASSLPTGGLADYNEQFF
abundance: few; j_gene: TRBJ1-4; d_gene: -; v_gene: TRBV3-1; CDR3nt: TGTGCCAGCAGCCAAGATAGTAAGGGGGAAAAACTGTTTTTT; CDR3aa: CASSQDSKGEKLFF
abundance: -; j_gene: TRBJ2-3; d_gene: TRBD2; v_gene: TRBV6-5; CDR3nt: TGTGCCAGCAGTTCGACGGGACTAGCGGGAGGGGCCTCAGATACGCAGTATTTT; CDR3aa: CASSSTGLAGGASDTQYF
abundance: few; j_gene: TRBJ2-3; d_gene: -; v_gene: TRBV4-1; CDR3nt: TGCGCCAGCAGCCAAGATGAGACTACATCTAGCACAGATACGCAGTATTTT; CDR3aa: CASSQDETTSSTDTQYF
abundance: few; j_gene: TRBJ2-3; d_gene: -; v_gene: TRBV10-2; CDR3nt: TGCGCCAGCAGTGAGTCCCCCGAGGGCGCTACGCAGTATTTT; CDR3aa: CASSESPEGATQYF
abundance: many; j_gene: TRBJ2-7; d_gene: -; v_gene: TRBV7-8; CDR3nt: TGTGCCAGCAGCTTAGCACGGGGGTCCGAGCAGTACTTC; CDR3aa: CASSLARGSEQYF
abundance: many; j_gene: TRBJ2-1; d_gene: TRBD1; v_gene: TRBV14; CDR3nt: TGTGCCAGCAGCCCCGGGACAGGGGGTTTGTTCGATGAGCAGTTCTTC; CDR3aa: CASSPGTGGLFDEQFF
abundance: many; j_gene: TRBJ2-7; d_gene: TRBD1; v_gene: TRBV12-3/TRBV12-4; CDR3nt: TGTGCCAGCAGTGGACAGGGGGCTTTCTACGAGCAGTACTTC; CDR3aa: CASSGQGAFYEQYF
abundance: -; j_gene: TRBJ2-1; d_gene: -; v_gene: TRBV10-2; CDR3nt: TGCGCCAGCAGTGGTCTGTCCCATGAGCAGTTCTTC; CDR3aa: CASSGLSHEQFF
abundance: few; j_gene: TRBJ2-7; d_gene: TRBD2; v_gene: TRBV27; CDR3nt: TGTGCCAGCAGTATTAGCGGGAGGTACGAGCAGTACTTC; CDR3aa: CASSISGRYEQYF
abundance: many; j_gene: TRBJ2-7; d_gene: -; v_gene: TRBV7-9; CDR3nt: TGTGCCAGCAGCCCCCCGGACAGACATTACTACGAGCAGTACTTC; CDR3aa: CASSPPDRHYYEQYF
abundance: many; j_gene: TRBJ2-3; d_gene: TRBD2; v_gene: TRBV12-3/TRBV12-4; CDR3nt: TGTGCCAGCAGTTTAGGGACTAGTGGGGCAGATACGCAGTATTTT; CDR3aa: CASSLGTSGADTQYF
abundance: few; j_gene: TRBJ1-2; d_gene: -; v_gene: TRBV6-5; CDR3nt: TGTGCCAGCAGTTACTCCAGTTTAGGCTATGGCTACACCTTC; CDR3aa: CASSYSSLGYGYTF
abundance: few; j_gene: TRBJ1-6; d_gene: -; v_gene: TRBV27; CDR3nt: TGTGCCAGCAGTGAATCCCTGACAGAACTCGTCTACCTTGATAATTCACCCCTCCACTTT; CDR3aa: CASSESLTELVYLDNSPLHF
abundance: many; j_gene: TRBJ2-7; d_gene: -; v_gene: TRBV29-1; CDR3nt: TGCAGCGCGACTCGGGCAGGGTACTACGAGCAGTACTTC; CDR3aa: CSATRAGYYEQYF
abundance: -; j_gene: TRBJ2-7; d_gene: -; v_gene: TRBV21-1; CDR3nt: TGTGCCAGCAGCAAAGGCGGCCGGCTAGCGGGGGCCTACGAGCAGTACTTC; CDR3aa: CASSKGGRLAGAYEQYF
abundance: -; j_gene: TRBJ2-7; d_gene: TRBD2; v_gene: TRBV7-2; CDR3nt: TGTGCCAGCAGCTTATTCGCGGGGGAACCCTACGAGCAGTACTTC; CDR3aa: CASSLFAGEPYEQYF
abundance: -; j_gene: TRBJ2-5; d_gene: TRBD1; v_gene: TRBV29-1; CDR3nt: TGCAGCGTTGAGCTGGGACAGGGGTTTGGGGAGACCCAGTACTTC; CDR3aa: CSVELGQGFGETQYF
abundance: many; j_gene: TRBJ2-7; d_gene: -; v_gene: TRBV7-9; CDR3nt: TGTGCCAGCAGCACACGGGACGGACCCTACGAGCAGTACTTC; CDR3aa: CASSTRDGPYEQYF
abundance: -; j_gene: TRBJ2-5; d_gene: -; v_gene: TRBV5-1; CDR3nt: TGCGCCAGCAGCTTGAAGGCGGCGAGTGGAGAAAAGTACTTC; CDR3aa: CASSLKAASGEKYF
abundance: many; j_gene: TRBJ2-7; d_gene: -; v_gene: TRBV29-1; CDR3nt: TGCAGCGTTGGTCGGCCAGGTCCCTCCTACGAGCAGTACTTC; CDR3aa: CSVGRPGPSYEQYF